This T cell receptor beta chain is from a study of cytomegalovirus exposure and HLA in healthy donors. This clone was observed a few times. From germline, CDR1 is SNHLY and CDR2 FYNNEI. The V end lost 5 bases, the J end lost 8 bases, and 13 bases lay between the germline ends. The CDR3 runs 13 residues. This PCR relied on a set of 60 Vbeta primers and 13 Jbeta primers. The protocol was immunoSEQ multiplex PCR, while the TCRdb copy is restricted to in-frame clones and leaves out a portion. The sample contains approximately 100,000 clones, 77% of which appear only once. Sample: PBMCs. The J gene is TRBJ1-5, the V gene TRBV2; D is possibly TRBD1 (5 bases). The TCR was taken from a man aged 40-49 years in good health and CMV-seropositive. The CDR3 sequence is CASSSEGRKPQHF. In DNA, the CDR3 is TGTGCCAGCAGTAGCGAGGGGAGGAAGCCCCAGCATTTT.